This T cell receptor beta chain was sequenced in a study of blood T cell repertoires in COVID-19. About the research overall: Both acute and convalescent COVID-19 samples were obtained from the United States, Italy and Spain. T cells, B-cell-depleted T cells, or PBMCs supplied cDNA or gDNA.

In the study's own analysis: Nucleated cell number was recorded as an estimate derived from reference gene primer amplification. Some clones are missing from TCRdb's copy, which holds only in-frame ones; the method was immunoSEQ multiplex PCR. D and trimming were read from the DNA, whereas the V and J calls and clone size are those reported in that table. The data contain 150,000 to 200,000 clones, about nine tenths of them singletons. The V end lost 3 bases, the J end lost 3 bases, and 12 bases lay between the germline ends. The CDR3 runs to 14 residues. In germline, CDR1 is SNHLY, CDR2 FYNNEI. The sequence came from a man between 65 and 85 years old with acute or convalescent COVID-19. V is TRBV2 and J is TRBJ2-7; maybe TRBD1 (6 bases). Sequences were obtained from peripheral blood. The CDR3 coding sequence is TGTGCCAGCAGTGATCAGGGGATTAACTACGAGCAGTACTTC. Its translation is CASSDQGINYEQYF.